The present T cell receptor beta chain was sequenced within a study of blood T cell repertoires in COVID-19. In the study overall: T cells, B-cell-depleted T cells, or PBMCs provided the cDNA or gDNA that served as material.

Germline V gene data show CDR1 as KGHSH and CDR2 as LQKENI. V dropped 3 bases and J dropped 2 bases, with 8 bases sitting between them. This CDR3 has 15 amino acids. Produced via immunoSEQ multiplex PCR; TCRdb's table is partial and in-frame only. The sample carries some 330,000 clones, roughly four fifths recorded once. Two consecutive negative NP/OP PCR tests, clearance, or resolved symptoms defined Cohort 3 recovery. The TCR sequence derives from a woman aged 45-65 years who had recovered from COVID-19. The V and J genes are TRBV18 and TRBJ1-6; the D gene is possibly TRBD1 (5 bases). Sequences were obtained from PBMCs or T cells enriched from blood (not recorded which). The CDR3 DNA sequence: TGTGCCAGCTCACCGCCAGGGCCCTATAATTCACCCCTCCACTTT. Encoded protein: CASSPPGPYNSPLHF.